The 3 T cell receptor beta chains presented below share a single source sample, sequenced in a study of T cell responses to AZD1222 COVID-19 vaccine. This table comes from immunoSEQ multiplex PCR, and its TCRdb copy is limited to in-frame clones, with some not included. The data show fewer than 200,000 clones, with roughly 92% seen just once and over 9.5% held by the top ten. The specimen comprised peripheral blood, sampled on day 0 of AZD1222 vaccination. These receptor sequences come from an adult in good health.

The chain is built from TRBV28 and TRBJ2-3; the match to TRBD1 covers 7 bases. This CDR3 has 16 residues. V lost 3 bases to trimming and J lost 0 bases; unmatched junction nucleotides: 6. In germline, CDR1 is MDHEN, CDR2 SYDVKM. CDR3 loop: CASSFLRTGSTDTQYF. In nucleotides, the CDR3 is TGTGCCAGCAGTTTCTTAAGGACAGGCAGCACAGATACGCAGTATTTT.

The chain joins TRBV12-3 or TRBV12-4 to TRBJ1-2, with a weak D call TRBD1 (5 bases). Trimming cost V 6 bases and J 13 bases, with 21 bases left between them. This CDR3 has 13 residues. CDR3 sequence: CASSSGTLGVSTF. In DNA, the CDR3 is TGTGCCAGCAGCTCCGGGACCCTAGGGGTGAGCACCTTC.

J is TRBJ1-2 and V is TRBV6-5; 8 positions match TRBD1. Germline loops: CDR1 MNHEY, CDR2 SVGAGI. The V gene end was trimmed by 5 bases and the J gene end by 4 bases; junction bases not matched to a gene: 3. The CDR3 runs to 13 residues. This CDR3 reads CASSRDRPYGYTF. As DNA, the CDR3 is TGTGCCAGCAGTAGGGACAGGCCCTATGGCTACACCTTC.